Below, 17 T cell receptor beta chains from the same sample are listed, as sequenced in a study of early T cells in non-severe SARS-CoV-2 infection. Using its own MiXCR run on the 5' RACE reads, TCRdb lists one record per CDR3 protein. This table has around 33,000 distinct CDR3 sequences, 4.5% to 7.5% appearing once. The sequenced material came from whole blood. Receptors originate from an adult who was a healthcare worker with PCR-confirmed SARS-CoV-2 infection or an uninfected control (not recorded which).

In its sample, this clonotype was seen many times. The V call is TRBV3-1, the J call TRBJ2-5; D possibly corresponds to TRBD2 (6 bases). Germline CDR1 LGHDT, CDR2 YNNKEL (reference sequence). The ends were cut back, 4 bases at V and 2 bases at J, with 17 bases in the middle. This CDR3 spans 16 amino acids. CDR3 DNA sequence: TGTGCCAGCAGCCCCGGAGAGGAGGGGTGGCAAGAGACCCAGTACTTC. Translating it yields CASSPGEEGWQETQYF.

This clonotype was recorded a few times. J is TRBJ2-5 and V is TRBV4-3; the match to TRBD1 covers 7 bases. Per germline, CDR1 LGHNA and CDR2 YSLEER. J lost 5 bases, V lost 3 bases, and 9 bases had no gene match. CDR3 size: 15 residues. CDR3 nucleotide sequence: TGCGCCAGCAGCCATGGATACGGGACAGATGAGACCCAGTACTTC. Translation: CASSHGYGTDETQYF.

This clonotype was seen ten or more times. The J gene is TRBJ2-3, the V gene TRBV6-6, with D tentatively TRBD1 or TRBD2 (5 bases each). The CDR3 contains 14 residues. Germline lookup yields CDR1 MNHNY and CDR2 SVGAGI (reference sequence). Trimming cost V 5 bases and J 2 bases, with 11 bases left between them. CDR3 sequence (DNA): TGTGCCAGCAGTGCCCGGGGCTCCACAGATACGCAGTATTTT. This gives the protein CASSARGSTDTQYF.

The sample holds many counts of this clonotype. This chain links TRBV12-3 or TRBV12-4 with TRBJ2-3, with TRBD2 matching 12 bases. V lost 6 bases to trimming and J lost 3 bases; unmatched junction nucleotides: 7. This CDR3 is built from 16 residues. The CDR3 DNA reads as TGTGCCAGCAGGTTCGCTAGCGGGAGGGTTACAGATACGCAGTATTTT. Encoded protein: CASRFASGRVTDTQYF.

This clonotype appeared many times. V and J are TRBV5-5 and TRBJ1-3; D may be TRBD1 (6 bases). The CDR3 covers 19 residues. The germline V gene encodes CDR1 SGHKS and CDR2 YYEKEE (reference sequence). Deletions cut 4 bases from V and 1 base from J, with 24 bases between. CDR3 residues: CASSTSRGKMTTSGNTIYF. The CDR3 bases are TGTGCCAGCAGCACGTCCAGGGGCAAGATGACAACATCTGGAAACACCATATATTTT.

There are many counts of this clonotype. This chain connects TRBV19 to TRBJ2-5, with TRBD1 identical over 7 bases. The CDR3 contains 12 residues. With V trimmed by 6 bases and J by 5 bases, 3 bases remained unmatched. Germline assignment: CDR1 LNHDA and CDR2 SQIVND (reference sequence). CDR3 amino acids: CASRAGGETQYF. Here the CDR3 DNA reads TGTGCCAGTAGGGCAGGGGGTGAGACCCAGTACTTC.

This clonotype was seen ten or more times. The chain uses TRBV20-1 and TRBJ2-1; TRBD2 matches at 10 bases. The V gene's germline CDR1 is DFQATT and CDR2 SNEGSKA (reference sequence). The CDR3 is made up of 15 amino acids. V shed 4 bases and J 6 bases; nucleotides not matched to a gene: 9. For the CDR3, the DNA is TGCAGTGCTACTACAGGGACTAGCGCTCGCAATGAGCAGTTCTTC. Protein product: CSATTGTSARNEQFF.

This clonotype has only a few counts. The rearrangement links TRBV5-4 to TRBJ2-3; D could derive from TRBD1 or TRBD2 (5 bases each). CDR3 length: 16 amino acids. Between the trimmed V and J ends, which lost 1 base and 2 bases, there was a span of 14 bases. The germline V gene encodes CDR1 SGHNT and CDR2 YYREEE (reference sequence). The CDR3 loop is CASSLIRQGPTDTQYF. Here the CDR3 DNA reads TGTGCCAGCAGCTTGATCCGCCAGGGACCCACAGATACGCAGTATTTT.

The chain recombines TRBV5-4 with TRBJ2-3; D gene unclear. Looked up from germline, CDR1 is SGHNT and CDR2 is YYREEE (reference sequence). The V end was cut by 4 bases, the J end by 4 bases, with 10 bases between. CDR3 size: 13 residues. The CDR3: CASSHPDSDTQYF. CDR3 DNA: TGTGCCAGCAGCCACCCCGACTCAGATACGCAGTATTTT.

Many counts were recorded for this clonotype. CDR3 sequence: CASSHQLETQYF. DNA for the CDR3: TGTGCCAGCAGCCATCAACTGGAGACCCAGTACTTC. The chain links TRBV7-6 to TRBJ2-5; D gene ambiguous. Trimming stripped 5 bases from V and 5 bases from J, with 9 bases between. The CDR3 extends over 12 amino acids. The V gene's germline CDR1 is SGHVS and CDR2 FNYEAQ.

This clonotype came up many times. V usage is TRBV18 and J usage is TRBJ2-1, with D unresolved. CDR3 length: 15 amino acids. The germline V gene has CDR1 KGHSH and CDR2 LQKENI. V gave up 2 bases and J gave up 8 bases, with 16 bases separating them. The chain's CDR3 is CASSPIHAGLDEQFF. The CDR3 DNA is TGTGCCAGCTCACCAATTCACGCAGGTTTGGATGAGCAGTTCTTC.

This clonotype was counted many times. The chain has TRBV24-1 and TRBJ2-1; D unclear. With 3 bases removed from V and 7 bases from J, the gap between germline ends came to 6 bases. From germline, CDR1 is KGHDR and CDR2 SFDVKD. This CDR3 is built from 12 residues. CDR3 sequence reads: CATSDARNEQFF. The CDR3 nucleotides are TGTGCCACCAGTGATGCCCGAAATGAGCAGTTCTTC.

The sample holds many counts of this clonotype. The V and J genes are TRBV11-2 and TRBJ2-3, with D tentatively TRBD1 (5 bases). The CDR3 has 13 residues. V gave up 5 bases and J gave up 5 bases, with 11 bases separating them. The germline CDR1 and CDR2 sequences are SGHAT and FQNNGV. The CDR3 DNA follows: TGTGCCAGCAGCAAGGGGTCGGGAGATACGCAGTATTTT. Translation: CASSKGSGDTQYF.

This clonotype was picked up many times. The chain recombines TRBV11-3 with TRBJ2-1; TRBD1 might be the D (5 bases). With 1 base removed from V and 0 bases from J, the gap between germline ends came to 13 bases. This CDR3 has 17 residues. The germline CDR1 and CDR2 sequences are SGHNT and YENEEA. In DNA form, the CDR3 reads TGTGCCAGCAGCTTAGGACAGTCACGAATCTCCTACAATGAGCAGTTCTTC. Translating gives CASSLGQSRISYNEQFF.

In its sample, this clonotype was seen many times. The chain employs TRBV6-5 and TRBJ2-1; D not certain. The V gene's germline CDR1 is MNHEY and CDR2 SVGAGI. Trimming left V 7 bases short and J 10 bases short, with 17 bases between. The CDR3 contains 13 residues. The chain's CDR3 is CASNTRSLPEQFF. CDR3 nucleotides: TGTGCCAGCAATACCCGAAGCCTCCCAGAGCAGTTCTTC.

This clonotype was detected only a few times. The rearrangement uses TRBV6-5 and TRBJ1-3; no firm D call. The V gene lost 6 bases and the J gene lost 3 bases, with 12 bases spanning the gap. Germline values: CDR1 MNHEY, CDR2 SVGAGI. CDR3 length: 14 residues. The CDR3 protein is CASRPRGLGNTIYF. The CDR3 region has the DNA TGTGCCAGCAGACCACGGGGTCTTGGAAACACCATATATTTT.

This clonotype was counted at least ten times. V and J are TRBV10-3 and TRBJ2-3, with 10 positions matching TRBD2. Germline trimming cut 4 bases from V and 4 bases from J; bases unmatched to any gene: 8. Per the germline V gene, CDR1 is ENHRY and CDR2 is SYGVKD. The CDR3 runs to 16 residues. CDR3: CAISGPGLASADTQYF. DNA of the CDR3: TGTGCCATCAGTGGGCCGGGACTAGCGAGCGCAGATACGCAGTATTTT.